The subject of this entry is one T cell receptor beta chain. Its specificity is not known. Unique molecular identifiers were present on the cDNA, which also gained a universal primer site by template switching. MiXCR, run by TCRdb on the 5' RACE reads, gives a single entry per CDR3 protein. The sample consists of roughly 490,000 distinct CDR3 sequences, over 11% of them appearing once. The entry originates in a study of identical twins. Study-level findings and limits: Cord blood beta clonotypes present at high abundance carried fewer insertions; no such pattern appeared in memory repertoires. Zero-insertion analyses might be partly confounded by invariant T cells like MAIT and iNKT. Models came in too low on out-of-frame TCR alpha sharing in monozygotic twins.

This CDR3 is 13 amino acids long. V gave up 2 bases and J gave up 2 bases, with 10 bases separating them. The germline V gene has CDR1 DFQATT and CDR2 SNEGSKA (reference sequence). The same data also contributed to another study, on yellow fever vaccine responses in identical twins.

This rearrangement joins TRBV20-1 to TRBJ2-7; D may be TRBD1 (6 bases). The TCR was taken from a young woman in good health. The sample comprised CD4+ T cells sorted from blood. The chain's CDR3 is CSARPRGPYEQYF. The DNA of the CDR3 is TGCAGTGCTAGACCCAGGGGCCCCTACGAGCAGTACTTC.